Listed below are T cell receptor beta chains from one sample, sequenced in a study of human T cells and chemical hapten exposure. TCRdb redid the calling of the RACE reads with MiXCR, one entry per CDR3 protein. This sample carries fewer than 350,000 distinct CDR3 sequences, 7.5% to 8% of them seen once, and the ten largest clones take less than 1.5%. The input for sequencing was whole blood, taken in connection with sensitization to the hapten diphenylcyclopropenone (DPC). The receptors come from a young man with alopecia areata. Some clones in this sample may be carry-over from other donors' samples. CDR3s include the opening cysteine and the closing phenylalanine or tryptophan. D genes are given only for firm matches. Rows may omit the clone size; those that give it use once, few, many or a size class.

clone size,D gene,J gene,V gene,CDR3 protein,CDR3 DNA
.,.,TRBJ2-3,TRBV10-3,CAISGLGPSTDTQYF,TGTGCCATCAGTGGTCTGGGTCCTAGCACAGATACGCAGTATTTT
many,.,TRBJ2-7,TRBV7-2,CASSLEVSVYEQYF,TGTGCCAGCAGCTTAGAAGTCAGTGTCTACGAGCAGTACTTC
.,.,TRBJ2-5,TRBV20-1,CSARDRPSYQETQYF,TGCAGTGCTAGAGATCGACCGTCGTACCAAGAGACCCAGTACTTC
few,.,TRBJ1-2,TRBV7-2,CASSYDTGRNYGYTF,TGTGCCAGCAGCTACGATACAGGGAGGAACTATGGCTACACCTTC
many,.,TRBJ1-1,TRBV27,CASSLRPTGSGWAFF,TGTGCCAGCAGTTTACGCCCGACAGGCAGCGGCTGGGCTTTCTTT
many,.,TRBJ2-3,TRBV29-1,CSVLFLRGPSTDTQYF,TGCAGCGTTCTATTTCTGCGGGGGCCTAGCACAGATACGCAGTATTTT
few,.,TRBJ1-5,TRBV15,CATSRDLAGGNQPQHF,TGTGCCACCAGCAGAGATCTGGCAGGGGGCAATCAGCCCCAGCATTTT
.,.,TRBJ2-1,TRBV27,CASSLSRTDGDEQFF,TGTGCCAGCAGTTTATCTCGGACAGACGGGGATGAGCAGTTCTTC
few,.,TRBJ1-2,TRBV6-6,CASSHYGYTF,TGTGCCAGCAGCCACTATGGCTACACCTTC
few,.,TRBJ2-2,TRBV3-1,CASSKGQNTGELFF,TGTGCCAGCAGCAAGGGACAGAACACCGGGGAGCTGTTTTTT
.,.,TRBJ2-7,TRBV29-1,CSVAHNYEQYF,TGCAGCGTTGCCCACAACTACGAGCAGTACTTC
few,.,TRBJ1-6,TRBV6-6,CASSYPRRGGSGNSPLHF,TGTGCCAGCAGTTACCCGCGGAGAGGAGGGAGCGGCAATTCACCCCTCCACTTT
.,.,TRBJ1-5,TRBV4-2,CASSQAYLSNQPQHF,TGTGCCAGCAGCCAAGCCTACCTTAGCAATCAGCCCCAGCATTTT
few,.,TRBJ2-3,TRBV7-2,CASSRPSTDTQYF,TGTGCCAGCAGCCGACCGAGCACAGATACGCAGTATTTT
.,.,TRBJ1-2,TRBV12-3/TRBV12-4,CASSPGTTFYGYTF,TGTGCCAGCAGTCCCGGGACTACTTTCTATGGCTACACCTTC
.,.,TRBJ2-1,TRBV20-1,CSASKKDQSSYNEQFF,TGCAGTGCTAGTAAAAAGGATCAGAGCTCCTACAATGAGCAGTTCTTC
many,.,TRBJ1-3,TRBV9,CASSGNTIYF,TGTGCCAGCAGCGGGAACACCATATATTTT
few,.,TRBJ2-2,TRBV11-1,CASSATDYSGELFF,TGTGCCAGCAGCGCGACGGACTATTCCGGGGAGCTGTTTTTT
many,.,TRBJ1-5,TRBV7-7,CASSSAPGYSNQPQHF,TGTGCCAGCAGCTCTGCTCCCGGTTATAGCAATCAGCCCCAGCATTTT
once,TRBD2,TRBJ2-5,TRBV7-2,CASSTSYGGAQETQYF,TGTGCCAGTTCTACCTCATACGGGGGGGCCCAAGAGACCCAGTACTTC
few,.,TRBJ2-7,TRBV29-1,CSAAARDEQYF,TGCAGCGCCGCGGCCAGGGACGAGCAGTACTTC
few,TRBD2,TRBJ2-3,TRBV14,CASSQEGTSDGSADTQYF,TGTGCCAGCAGCCAAGAAGGGACTAGCGATGGGAGTGCAGATACGCAGTATTTT
many,TRBD1,TRBJ1-6,TRBV28,CASSSRTGSSYNSPLHF,TGTGCCAGCAGTTCTCGGACAGGGAGCTCCTATAATTCACCCCTCCACTTT
many,.,TRBJ1-1,TRBV6-5,CASSYLDSNTEAFF,TGTGCCAGCAGTTACCTTGATTCGAACACTGAAGCTTTCTTT
.,TRBD2,TRBJ2-1,TRBV6-5,CASSYSNLERGGPGEQFF,TGTGCCAGCAGTTACTCGAATCTGGAGCGGGGGGGCCCGGGTGAGCAGTTCTTC
once,.,TRBJ1-5,TRBV4-3,CASSQDATRGRQPQHF,TGCGCCAGCAGCCAAGATGCGACAAGAGGACGCCAGCCCCAGCATTTT
few,.,TRBJ2-1,TRBV18,CASSPARGAYNEQFF,TGTGCCAGCTCACCAGCCCGGGGAGCCTACAATGAGCAGTTCTTC
few,TRBD2,TRBJ2-7,TRBV29-1,CSVELASGAYEQYF,TGCAGCGTTGAATTAGCTAGCGGGGCCTACGAGCAGTACTTC
few,TRBD1,TRBJ2-1,TRBV7-3,CASSLTAGGFDEQFF,TGTGCCAGCAGCTTAACGGCAGGGGGCTTTGATGAGCAGTTCTTC
few,.,TRBJ1-1,TRBV15,CATSRTQNTEAFF,TGTGCCACCAGCAGGACCCAGAACACTGAAGCTTTCTTT
many,.,TRBJ1-6,TRBV5-1,CASSLGPTPNSPLHF,TGCGCCAGCAGCTTGGGGCCGACCCCCAATTCACCCCTCCACTTT
few,.,TRBJ1-3,TRBV3-1,CASSRSPGDGNTIYF,TGTGCCAGCAGCCGCAGTCCGGGAGACGGAAACACCATATATTTT
.,TRBD2,TRBJ2-5,TRBV7-6,CASSLLELAGTYQETQYF,TGTGCCAGCAGCTTACTAGAACTAGCGGGGACGTACCAAGAGACCCAGTACTTC
.,.,TRBJ1-3,TRBV20-1,CSARGAGVDSGNTIYF,TGCAGTGCTAGAGGGGCTGGGGTTGACTCTGGAAACACCATATATTTT
many,.,TRBJ1-5,TRBV9,CASSVGRDSNQPQHF,TGTGCCAGCAGCGTAGGGCGGGATAGCAATCAGCCCCAGCATTTT
few,.,TRBJ2-7,TRBV2,CASTAVEQYF,TGTGCCAGCACCGCGGTTGAGCAGTACTTC
.,TRBD1,TRBJ1-2,TRBV7-9,CASSLAVQGANGYTF,TGTGCCAGCAGCTTAGCAGTCCAGGGGGCGAATGGCTACACCTTC